This T cell receptor beta chain was sequenced during a study of vaccination effects on CD4 cells after COVID-19. Across the study: Relative to the second dose, post-vaccine samples were obtained a median of 72 days later.

In regard to this clone: The antigen is not known.

Antigen-specific CD4+ T cells were first expanded with viral peptide pools by the ViraFEST assay and only then sequenced. It was after more than nine days of culture that CD4+ T cells were isolated. Vaccination of participants consisted of two doses of either the BNT162b2 or mRNA-1273 vaccine. Half the medium was swapped for IL-2 medium on days 3 and 7. The data were produced by immunoSEQ multiplex PCR, yet TCRdb's version contains in-frame clones alone and is incomplete. The table shows about 32,000 clones, with 72% occurring only once. This CDR3 region has 14 residues. Germline V gene data show CDR1 as LNHDA and CDR2 as SQIVND (reference sequence). V gave up 5 bases and J gave up 3 bases; unmatched junction bases: 5.

The sequenced sample was CD4+ T cells from PBMCs cultured with HCoV-229E spike peptides, obtained after COVID-19 vaccination. This chain uses TRBV19 with TRBJ2-7, with 9 bases lining up with TRBD2. This TCR derives from a human donor who received a COVID-19 vaccine. The CDR3 DNA reads as TGTGCCAGTAGTTACAGGCGGGAGGGCTACGAGCAGTACTTC. Protein: CASSYRREGYEQYF.